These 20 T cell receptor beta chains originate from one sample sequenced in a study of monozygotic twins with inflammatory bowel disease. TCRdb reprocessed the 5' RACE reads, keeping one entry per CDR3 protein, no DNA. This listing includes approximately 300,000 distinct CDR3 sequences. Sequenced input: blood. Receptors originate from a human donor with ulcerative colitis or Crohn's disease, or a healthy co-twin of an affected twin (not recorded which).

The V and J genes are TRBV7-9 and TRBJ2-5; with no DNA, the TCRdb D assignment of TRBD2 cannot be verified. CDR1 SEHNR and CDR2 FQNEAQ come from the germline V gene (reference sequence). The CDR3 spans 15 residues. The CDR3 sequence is CASTPAGGPSETQYF.

The CDR3 reads CASSLVGDNQPQHF. The rearrangement joins TRBV5-1 to TRBJ1-5. CDR1 SGHRS and CDR2 YFSETQ come from the germline V gene. This CDR3 is 14 amino acids long.

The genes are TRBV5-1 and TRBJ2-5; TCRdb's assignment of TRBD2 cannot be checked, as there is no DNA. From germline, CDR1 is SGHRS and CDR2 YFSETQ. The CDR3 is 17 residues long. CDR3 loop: CASSLALREGPRETQYF.

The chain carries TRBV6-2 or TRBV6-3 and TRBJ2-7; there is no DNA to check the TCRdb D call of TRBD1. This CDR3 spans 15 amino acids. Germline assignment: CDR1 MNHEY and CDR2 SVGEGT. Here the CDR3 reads CASSSTGTHAYEQYF.

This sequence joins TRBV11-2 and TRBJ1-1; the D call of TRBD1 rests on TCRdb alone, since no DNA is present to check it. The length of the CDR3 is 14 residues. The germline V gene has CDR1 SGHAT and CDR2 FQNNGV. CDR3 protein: CASSFGGGETEAFF.

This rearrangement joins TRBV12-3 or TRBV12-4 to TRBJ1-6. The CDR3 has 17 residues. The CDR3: CASSKRGTSSYNSPLHF.

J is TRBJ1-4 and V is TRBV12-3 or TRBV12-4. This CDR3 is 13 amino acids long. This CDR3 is CASKVYTNEKLFF.

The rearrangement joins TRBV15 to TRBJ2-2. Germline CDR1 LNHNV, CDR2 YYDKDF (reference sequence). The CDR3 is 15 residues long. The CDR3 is CATSRDISADSGLFF.

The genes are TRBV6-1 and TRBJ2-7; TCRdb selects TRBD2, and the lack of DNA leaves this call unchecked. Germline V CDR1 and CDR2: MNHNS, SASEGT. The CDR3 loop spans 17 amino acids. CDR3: CASSEAVGSGGPYEQYF.

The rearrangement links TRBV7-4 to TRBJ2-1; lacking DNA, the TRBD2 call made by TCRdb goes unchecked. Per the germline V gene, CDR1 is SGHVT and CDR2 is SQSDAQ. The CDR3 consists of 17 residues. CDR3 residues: CASSSRRVLALVNEQFF.

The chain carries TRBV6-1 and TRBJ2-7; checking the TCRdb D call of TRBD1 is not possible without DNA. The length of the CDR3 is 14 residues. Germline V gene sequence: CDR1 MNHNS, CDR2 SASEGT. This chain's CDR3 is CASRETGSRDEQYF.

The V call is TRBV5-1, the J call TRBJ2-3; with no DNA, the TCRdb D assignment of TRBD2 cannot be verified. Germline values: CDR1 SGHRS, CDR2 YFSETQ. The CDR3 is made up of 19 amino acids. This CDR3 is CASSLFASGTSGSTDTQYF. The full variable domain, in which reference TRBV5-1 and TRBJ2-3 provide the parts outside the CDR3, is KAGVTQTPRYLIKTRGQQVTLSCSPISGHRSVSWYQQTPGQGLQFLFEYFSETQRNKGNFPGRFSGRQFSNSRSEMNVSTLELGDSALYLCASSLFASGTSGSTDTQYFGPGTRLTVL.

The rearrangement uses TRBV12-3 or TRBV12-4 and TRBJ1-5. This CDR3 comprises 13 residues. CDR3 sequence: CASSQAQSQPQHF.

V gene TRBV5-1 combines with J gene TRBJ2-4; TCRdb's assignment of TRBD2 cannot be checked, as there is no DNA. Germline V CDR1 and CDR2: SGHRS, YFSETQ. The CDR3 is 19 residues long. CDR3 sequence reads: CASSLPPKTSGSYRNIQYF.

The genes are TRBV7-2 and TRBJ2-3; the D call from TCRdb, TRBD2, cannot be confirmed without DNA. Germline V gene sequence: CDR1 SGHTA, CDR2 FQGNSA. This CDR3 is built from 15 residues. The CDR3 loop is CASSFTSGMTDTQYF.

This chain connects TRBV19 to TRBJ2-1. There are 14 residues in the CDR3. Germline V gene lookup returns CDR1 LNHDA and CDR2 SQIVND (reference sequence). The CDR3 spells CASMETQGINEQFF.

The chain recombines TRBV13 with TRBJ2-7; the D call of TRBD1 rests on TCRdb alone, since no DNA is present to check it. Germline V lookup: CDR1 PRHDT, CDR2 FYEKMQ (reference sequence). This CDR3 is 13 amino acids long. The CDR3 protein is CASSPGNIYEQYF.

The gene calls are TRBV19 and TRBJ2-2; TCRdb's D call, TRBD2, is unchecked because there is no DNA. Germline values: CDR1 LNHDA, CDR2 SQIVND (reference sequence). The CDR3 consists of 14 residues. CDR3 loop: CASRLAGVSGELFF.

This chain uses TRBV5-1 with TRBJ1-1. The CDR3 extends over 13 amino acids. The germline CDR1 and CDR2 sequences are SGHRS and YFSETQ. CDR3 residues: CASSLVERTEAFF.

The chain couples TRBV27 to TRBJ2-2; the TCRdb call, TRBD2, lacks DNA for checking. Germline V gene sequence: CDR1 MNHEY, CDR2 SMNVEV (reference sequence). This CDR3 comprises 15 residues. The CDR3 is CASSLRTRNTGELFF.